These T cell receptor beta chains were read from a single sample in a study of T cells in Graves' hyperthyroidism and ophthalmopathy. Using its own MiXCR run on the multiplex PCR reads, TCRdb lists one record per CDR3 protein. The table lists approximately 690,000 distinct CDR3 sequences, roughly 15% of them singletons, with roughly an eighth in the top ten. Sequenced: blood. The receptors stem from a woman aged 45 to 65 with Graves' ophthalmopathy. CDR3s include the opening cysteine and the closing phenylalanine or tryptophan. A D gene is named only where the DNA matches it firmly. Clone size is given for some rows only: seen once, a few or many times, or a class if the clone is expanded.

many	TRBV20-1	TRBJ2-1	TRBD2	16	CSARNPPSGAYNEQFF	TGCAGTGCTAGAAACCCACCTAGCGGAGCGTACAATGAGCAGTTCTTC
many	TRBV18	TRBJ1-5	TRBD1	15	CASSPLRGGNQPQHF	TGTGCCAGCTCACCCCTCAGGGGGGGCAATCAGCCCCAGCATTTT
.	TRBV28	TRBJ2-3	TRBD2	19	CASSWGASGRRAITDTQYF	TGTGCCAGCAGTTGGGGGGCTAGCGGGAGACGGGCGATCACAGATACGCAGTATTTT
few	TRBV20-1	TRBJ2-7	.	15	CSARDLGQVSYEQYF	TGCAGTGCTAGAGATCTGGGACAAGTCTCCTACGAGCAGTACTTC
many	TRBV28	TRBJ2-7	TRBD1	15	CASSAPGTARDEQYF	TGTGCCAGCAGTGCGCCGGGGACAGCGCGGGACGAGCAGTACTTC
.	TRBV29-1	TRBJ2-1	TRBD1	14	CSVEPRTGYNEQFF	TGCAGCGTTGAACCCCGGACAGGTTACAATGAGCAGTTCTTC
many	TRBV5-6	TRBJ2-7	.	13	CASSLASFYEQYF	TGTGCCAGCAGCTTGGCCAGTTTCTACGAGCAGTACTTC
.	TRBV9	TRBJ2-1	.	14	CASSGGGAQNEQFF	TGTGCCAGCAGCGGGGGTGGGGCACAGAATGAGCAGTTCTTC
many	TRBV7-9	TRBJ2-2	TRBD2	15	CASRGLAGAAGELFF	TGTGCCAGCAGGGGACTAGCGGGAGCGGCCGGGGAGCTGTTTTTT
many	TRBV12-3/TRBV12-4	TRBJ2-5	.	13	CASSLGAGVTQYF	TGTGCCAGCAGTTTAGGGGCAGGGGTAACCCAGTACTTC
.	TRBV3-1	TRBJ2-5	TRBD2	14	CVSSQGTSDETQYF	TGTGTCAGCAGCCAGGGGACTAGCGATGAGACCCAGTACTTC
many	TRBV7-2	TRBJ2-3	TRBD2	18	CASSLAWASGRKTDTQYF	TGTGCCAGCAGCTTAGCGTGGGCTAGCGGGAGGAAGACAGATACGCAGTATTTT